The next 8 T cell receptor beta chains were all read from a single sample in a study of Graves' ophthalmopathy and Graves' hyperthyroidism. TCR beta CDR3 amplification used RNA transcripts. In the first round, RT-PCR was carried out with HTBI primers, and a multiplex PCR formed the second round. MiXCR, run by TCRdb on the multiplex PCR reads, gives a single entry per CDR3 protein. The sample records 400,000 or so distinct CDR3 sequences, 15% to 20% being singletons. The sequencing sample was made of peripheral blood. The receptors shown here come from an adult woman with stable Graves' hyperthyroidism.

The rearrangement links TRBV28 to TRBJ2-5; either TRBD1 or TRBD2 may supply D (6 bases each). CDR1 MDHEN and CDR2 SYDVKM come from the germline V gene. With 3 bases removed from V and 1 base from J, the gap between germline ends came to 9 bases. The CDR3 runs to 14 residues. The CDR3 region is CASSLGGRQETQYF. CDR3 nucleotide sequence: TGTGCCAGCAGTTTGGGGGGCCGCCAAGAGACCCAGTACTTC.

The sample holds many counts of this clonotype. The genes are TRBV19 and TRBJ1-5; 8 bases align to TRBD1. The V gene's germline CDR1 is LNHDA and CDR2 SQIVND (reference sequence). J was trimmed by 0 bases and V by 5 bases; bases with no gene match: 6. The CDR3 is 16 residues long. CDR3 DNA: TGTGCCAGTAGTCCCGGGACAGGTCTTAGCAATCAGCCCCAGCATTTT. Its translation: CASSPGTGLSNQPQHF.

This clonotype was counted many times. The V gene is TRBV2, the J gene TRBJ1-2; D is unresolved. Between the trimmed V and J ends, which lost 6 bases and 4 bases, there was a span of 9 bases. Looked up from germline, CDR1 is SNHLY and CDR2 is FYNNEI. The CDR3 length is 12 residues. The CDR3 reads CASSHTIYGYTF. Written as DNA, the CDR3 is TGTGCCAGCAGCCATACCATCTATGGCTACACCTTC.

This clonotype was seen ten or more times. The rearrangement uses TRBV2 and TRBJ1-5; 9 nucleotides match TRBD1. V was pared by 3 bases and J by 3 bases, with 18 bases of the junction left unmatched. Germline V CDR1 and CDR2: SNHLY, FYNNEI. The length of the CDR3 is 20 residues. CDR3 nucleotides: TGTGCCAGCAGTGAGTTCAGGACAGGGGTTGTTTTCGGTGACAATCAGCCCCAGCATTTT. Its protein is CASSEFRTGVVFGDNQPQHF.

This clonotype was seen at least ten times. This rearrangement joins TRBV6-5 to TRBJ1-1, with a tentative D call TRBD1 (5 bases). V was cut by 5 bases and J by 6 bases, with 16 bases left in between. The V gene's germline CDR1 is MNHEY and CDR2 SVGAGI. CDR3 length: 14 residues. The CDR3 reads CASSNGQGGAEAFF. In DNA, the CDR3 is TGTGCCAGCAGTAACGGACAAGGTGGCGCTGAAGCTTTCTTT.

This rearrangement joins TRBV5-1 to TRBJ2-7; 7 bases match TRBD1. There are 13 residues in the CDR3. CDR1 and CDR2 (germline): SGHRS, YFSETQ. Trimming cost V 3 bases and J 9 bases; bases outside gene matches: 9. The chain's CDR3 is CASSSAWTGAQYF. CDR3 DNA sequence: TGCGCCAGCAGCTCCGCTTGGACAGGCGCGCAGTACTTC.

Remarks on this clonotype: One end of the junction varies from germline; a read error may be responsible. The chain combines TRBV11-2 with TRBJ2-7; tentatively, D is TRBD1 (6 bases). This CDR3 has 15 amino acids. CDR1 is SGHAT and CDR2 is FQNNGV in the germline V gene. CDR3: CASTRQAVQGYDQYF. The CDR3 DNA reads TGTGCCAGCACACGACAAGCGGTACAGGGTTACGATCAGTACTTC. Filled out from reference TRBV11-2 and TRBJ2-7, the complete variable domain reads EAGVAQSPRYKIIEKRQSVAFWCNPISGHATLYWYQQILGQGPKLLIQFQNNGVVDDSQLPKDRFSAERLKGVDSTLKIQPAKLEDSAVYLCASTRQAVQGYDQYFGPGTRLTVT.

At least ten counts were recorded for this clonotype. V gene TRBV28 combines with J gene TRBJ2-5, with 10 bases fitting TRBD1. The junction had 10 bases not matched to a gene; V was cut back by 5 bases and J by 4 bases. CDR1 and CDR2 (germline): MDHEN, SYDVKM. This CDR3 spans 16 amino acids. CDR3 loop: CASSPQTGGWRETQYF. Written as DNA, the CDR3 is TGTGCCAGCAGTCCCCAGACAGGGGGCTGGCGAGAGACCCAGTACTTC.